The 27 T cell receptor beta chains listed next were all sequenced from one sample in a study of human T cells and chemical hapten exposure. From the RACE reads, TCRdb called clonotypes with MiXCR, one entry per CDR3 protein. The sample contains approximately 100,000 distinct CDR3 sequences, approximately 9.9% of which appear only once. As to time point: patch test 1, 2 weeks after DPC sensitization. Treatment given: therapeutic diphenylcyclopropenone sensitization with weekly scalp DPC. The sample in question was whole blood, obtained in connection with sensitization to the hapten diphenylcyclopropenone (DPC). Every receptor here comes from a woman between 40 and 55 years old with alopecia areata. Some clones in this sample may be carry-over from other donors' samples.

This clonotype came up a few times. V is TRBV19 and J is TRBJ2-5; 9 bases agree with TRBD1. In germline, CDR1 is LNHDA, CDR2 SQIVND (reference sequence). The CDR3 totals 16 residues. V gave up 6 bases and J gave up 5 bases; unmatched junction bases: 13. The DNA for the CDR3 is TGTGCCAGTAGCCGACAGGGGGGCGGTCTGGGGGAGACCCAGTACTTC. Its protein is CASSRQGGGLGETQYF.

In this sample, this clonotype turned up a few times. The J gene is TRBJ2-5, the V gene TRBV20-1; 12 positions match TRBD2. CDR3 length equals 15 residues. The germline V gene has CDR1 DFQATT and CDR2 SNEGSKA (reference sequence). Germline trimming cut 3 bases from V and 5 bases from J; bases unmatched to any gene: 7. In DNA form, the CDR3 reads TGCAGTGCTAGGACTAGCGGGGGCCCTCCGGAGACCCAGTACTTC. Translating gives CSARTSGGPPETQYF.

At least ten counts were recorded for this clonotype. One end of the junction varies from germline; a read error may be responsible. As DNA, the CDR3 is TGTGCCAGCAGCTTATGGGGGGTCCAGGGGATGAAGGGATATGGCTACACCTTC. This translates into CASSLWGVQGMKGYGYTF. The V call is TRBV28, the J call TRBJ1-2; a possible D gene is TRBD1 (6 bases). The CDR3 length is 18 residues. Germline lookup yields CDR1 MDHEN and CDR2 SYDVKM.

This chain joins TRBV3-1 and TRBJ2-3, with D perhaps TRBD2 (6 bases). With 4 bases removed from V and 15 bases from J, the gap between germline ends came to 20 bases. Germline values: CDR1 LGHDT, CDR2 YNNKEL (reference sequence). CDR3 length: 13 residues. CDR3: CASSPSGTRRFYF. CDR3 nucleotide sequence: TGTGCCAGCAGCCCCTCCGGGACTCGGAGGTTTTATTTT.

The CDR3 protein is CASSPLPRGTDTQYF. CDR3 coding DNA: TGTGCCAGCTCACCGCTACCTCGAGGCACAGATACGCAGTATTTT. The V and J genes are TRBV18 and TRBJ2-3; D unresolved. The CDR3 contains 15 residues. Germline-derived CDR1 and CDR2 are KGHSH and LQKENI. The germline V and J ends were trimmed by 3 bases and 1 base, with 11 bases remaining between them.

The chain links TRBV6-2 or TRBV6-3 to TRBJ1-2; 7 bases are a match to TRBD1. Trimming at V came to 2 bases and at J to 6 bases, leaving 3 bases not matched to a gene. Germline CDR1 is MNHEY and CDR2 is SVGEGT. The CDR3 totals 13 residues. CDR3 protein: CASSYGQEDGYTF. DNA for the CDR3: TGTGCCAGCAGTTACGGACAGGAGGATGGCTACACCTTC.

This chain uses TRBV20-1 with TRBJ2-5; the match to TRBD2 covers 11 bases. Germline assignment: CDR1 DFQATT and CDR2 SNEGSKA (reference sequence). CDR3 length: 15 residues. With 0 bases clipped from V and 7 bases from J, the junction kept 7 bases outside the gene matches. The CDR3 protein is CSARDASGGSGTQYF. In DNA, the CDR3 is TGCAGTGCTAGAGATGCTAGCGGGGGGTCGGGGACCCAGTACTTC.

This clonotype was recorded many times. CDR3 DNA sequence: TGTGCCAGCACTCCCCAAGGCTACGAGCAGTACTTC. Its translation is CASTPQGYEQYF. The gene calls are TRBV6-2 or TRBV6-3 and TRBJ2-7; D is unresolved. Per the germline V gene, CDR1 is MNHEY and CDR2 is SVGEGT. The CDR3 runs 12 residues. Trimming left V 7 bases short and J 3 bases short, with 10 bases between.

This clonotype appeared many times. The J gene is TRBJ1-3, the V gene TRBV29-1, with D possibly TRBD1 on 5 matching bases. CDR3 size: 14 residues. From germline, CDR1 is SQVTM and CDR2 ANQGSEA. The V end was cut by 4 bases, the J end by 1 base, with 11 bases between. Written as DNA, the CDR3 is TGCAGCGTTGTAGACAGTAAATCTGGAAACACCATATATTTT. Translated, it gives CSVVDSKSGNTIYF.

V gene TRBV12-3 or TRBV12-4 combines with J gene TRBJ2-5, with D possibly being TRBD1 or TRBD2 (7 bases each). The CDR3 totals 15 residues. V was cut by 8 bases and J by 4 bases, with 20 bases left in between. CDR3 nucleotides: TGTGCCAGCCTCAGGGGGGGGGCCCCAGGAGAGACCCAGTACTTC. Translating it yields CASLRGGAPGETQYF.

This clonotype was counted many times. The chain links TRBV11-2 to TRBJ2-5, with no clear D. This CDR3 is built from 14 residues. Looked up from germline, CDR1 is SGHAT and CDR2 is FQNNGV. The ends were cut back, 7 bases at V and 2 bases at J, with 14 bases in the middle. CDR3 residues: CASTPSTVQETQYF. The CDR3 nucleotides are TGTGCCAGCACCCCAAGCACAGTGCAAGAGACCCAGTACTTC. The whole variable domain, remainder taken from reference TRBV11-2 and TRBJ2-5, is EAGVAQSPRYKIIEKRQSVAFWCNPISGHATLYWYQQILGQGPKLLIQFQNNGVVDDSQLPKDRFSAERLKGVDSTLKIQPAKLEDSAVYLCASTPSTVQETQYFGPGTRLLVL.

This clonotype was recorded many times. The chain links TRBV25-1 to TRBJ1-1; D remains unclear. Germline V gene lookup returns CDR1 MGHDK and CDR2 SYGVNS. This CDR3 comprises 13 residues. V dropped 6 bases and J dropped 3 bases, with 11 bases sitting between them. CDR3 in amino acids: CASRTLMDTEAFF. CDR3 nucleotides: TGTGCCAGCAGGACACTTATGGACACTGAAGCTTTCTTT.

The chain's CDR3 is CASSLGLAEDTQYF. Written as DNA, the CDR3 is TGTGCCAGCAGCTTAGGACTAGCTGAAGATACGCAGTATTTT. The V and J genes are TRBV7-9 and TRBJ2-3, with TRBD2 matching over 7 bases. Trimming cost V 1 base and J 5 bases; bases outside gene matches: 3. This CDR3 comprises 14 residues. Germline V gene sequence: CDR1 SEHNR, CDR2 FQNEAQ (reference sequence). Variable domain in full (rest from reference TRBV7-9 and TRBJ2-3): DTGVSQNPRHKITKRGQNVTFRCDPISEHNRLYWYRQTLGQGPEFLTYFQNEAQLEKSRLLSDRFSAERPKGSFSTLEIQRTEQGDSAMYLCASSLGLAEDTQYFGPGTRLTVL.

A word on this clonotype: One end of the junction varies from germline; a read error may be responsible. This chain joins TRBV18 and TRBJ1-2; perhaps TRBD1 as D (5 bases). Germline V gives CDR1 KGHSH, CDR2 LQKENI. This CDR3 is built from 13 residues. In nucleotides, the CDR3 is TGTGCCAGCTCACCCCGCGACAGCTATGGCCACACCTTC. Protein: CASSPRDSYGHTF.

Notes on this clonotype: A much larger clone lies a single base off, so this may be a read error. The chain couples TRBV23-1 to TRBJ2-7; D unclear. TRBV23-1 is given ORF status, its function remaining uncertain. V dropped 0 bases and J dropped 4 bases, with 16 bases sitting between them. The length of the CDR3 is 16 residues. CDR3: CASSQSGSPTAYEQYF. CDR3 sequence (DNA): TGCGCCAGCAGTCAATCAGGGTCCCCGACGGCTTACGAGCAGTACTTC.

The chain employs TRBV28 and TRBJ1-2; D is ambiguous. Trimming removed 5 bases from V and 4 bases from J, with 20 bases in between. CDR3 length equals 16 residues. The germline gives CDR1 MDHEN, CDR2 SYDVKM. This CDR3 reads CASSKRPDGNLYGYTF. In nucleotides, the CDR3 is TGTGCCAGCAGTAAACGCCCGGACGGAAATCTCTATGGCTACACCTTC.

This clonotype was observed at least ten times. The chain employs TRBV6-5 and TRBJ2-7; weak D call: TRBD2 (5 bases). The V gene's germline CDR1 is MNHEY and CDR2 SVGAGI. V was trimmed by 0 bases and J by 7 bases, leaving 16 bases between them. This CDR3 has 15 residues. The CDR3 DNA is TGTGCCAGCAGTTACTCGGGCGGAGGCCCGACGGAGCAGTACTTC. Translating gives CASSYSGGGPTEQYF.

In this sample, this clonotype turned up once. CDR3 sequence: CASSSFREQYF. In DNA, the CDR3 is TGTGCCAGCAGTTCGTTTAGGGAGCAGTACTTC. The chain employs TRBV28 and TRBJ2-7, with D unclear. V lost 4 bases and J 7 bases, leaving 8 bases between the germline ends. Germline CDR1 is MDHEN and CDR2 is SYDVKM. This CDR3 has 11 residues.

This clonotype has a count of ten or more. This chain uses TRBV19 with TRBJ2-7, with D possibly matching TRBD2 (5 bases). This CDR3 has 13 amino acids. The germline V and J ends were trimmed by 8 bases and 3 bases, with 14 bases remaining between them. Germline values: CDR1 LNHDA, CDR2 SQIVND (reference sequence). The CDR3 here is CASDRTRDYEQYF. CDR3 coding DNA: TGTGCCAGTGATCGGACGAGGGACTACGAGCAGTACTTC.

V and J are TRBV12-3 or TRBV12-4 and TRBJ1-5, with 11 bases fitting TRBD1. The J segment lost 5 bases and the V segment lost 6 bases, leaving 9 bases of the junction unmatched. The CDR3 contains 16 residues. CDR3 amino acids: CASRRYRTGGHQPQHF. CDR3 in DNA: TGTGCCAGCAGACGATACCGGACAGGGGGCCATCAGCCCCAGCATTTT.

J is TRBJ2-6 and V is TRBV7-2; D remains ambiguous. Germline CDR1 SGHTA, CDR2 FQGNSA. V was clipped by 5 bases and J by 4 bases, with 9 bases between them. The CDR3 contains 14 residues. The CDR3 DNA follows: TGTGCCAGCAGCCCCCAAAGGGGGGCCAACGTCCTGACTTTC. It is translated as CASSPQRGANVLTF.

This clonotype has just a few counts. The chain recombines TRBV20-1 with TRBJ1-4; no definite D call. The CDR3 spans 13 residues. With 6 bases removed from V and 8 bases from J, the gap between germline ends came to 16 bases. Germline values: CDR1 DFQATT, CDR2 SNEGSKA (reference sequence). CDR3 loop: CSALEHVQEKLFF. The CDR3 DNA follows: TGCAGTGCCCTAGAACACGTACAGGAAAAACTGTTTTTT.

V and J are TRBV2 and TRBJ2-7; D gene ambiguous. V lost 3 bases to trimming and J lost 2 bases, with 8 bases between them. The germline V gene has CDR1 SNHLY and CDR2 FYNNEI. This CDR3 has 13 amino acids. CDR3 coding DNA: TGTGCCAGCAGTGAGGGCAGAACCTACGAGCAGTACTTC. The encoded protein is CASSEGRTYEQYF.

The chain employs TRBV28 and TRBJ1-5; no reliable D call. CDR3 size: 13 residues. Germline V gives CDR1 MDHEN, CDR2 SYDVKM. The V end was cut by 2 bases, the J end by 4 bases, with 6 bases between. CDR3 residues: CASSLGWNQPQHF. The DNA of the CDR3 is TGTGCCAGCAGTTTAGGGTGGAATCAGCCCCAGCATTTT.

The chain carries TRBV29-1 and TRBJ2-7; D ambiguous. The CDR3 has 12 residues. The germline CDR1 and CDR2 sequences are SQVTM and ANQGSEA. V dropped 0 bases and J dropped 3 bases, with 6 bases sitting between them. CDR3 region: CSVEDDSYEQYF. CDR3 coding DNA: TGCAGCGTTGAAGATGATAGCTACGAGCAGTACTTC.

The chain joins TRBV10-3 to TRBJ2-5; 7 bases map to TRBD2. The CDR3 is made up of 15 amino acids. J lost 2 bases, V lost 0 bases, and 3 bases had no gene match. Germline values: CDR1 ENHRY, CDR2 SYGVKD. The CDR3 protein is CAISESGGVQETQYF. The CDR3, as DNA: TGTGCCATCAGTGAGTCTGGGGGGGTGCAAGAGACCCAGTACTTC.

This clonotype occurred many times. The chain joins TRBV6-2 or TRBV6-3 to TRBJ1-5, with 12 bases aligning to TRBD1. CDR3 length: 16 amino acids. Trimming at V came to 6 bases and at J to 4 bases, leaving 7 bases not matched to a gene. CDR1 MNHEY and CDR2 SVGEGT come from the germline V gene. This chain's CDR3 is CASRRDRGLLNQPQHF. CDR3 bases: TGTGCCAGCAGACGGGACAGGGGGCTCCTAAATCAGCCCCAGCATTTT.